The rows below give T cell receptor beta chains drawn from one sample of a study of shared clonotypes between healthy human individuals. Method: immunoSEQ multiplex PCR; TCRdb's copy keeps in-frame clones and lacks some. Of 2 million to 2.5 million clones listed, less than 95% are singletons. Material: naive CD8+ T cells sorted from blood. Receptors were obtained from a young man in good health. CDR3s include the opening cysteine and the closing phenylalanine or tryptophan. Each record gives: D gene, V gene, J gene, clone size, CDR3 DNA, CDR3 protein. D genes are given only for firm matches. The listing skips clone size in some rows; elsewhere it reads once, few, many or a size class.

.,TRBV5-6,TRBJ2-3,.,TGTGCCAGCAGCTTGGCTGGGGGCACAGATACGCAGTATTTT,CASSLAGGTDTQYF
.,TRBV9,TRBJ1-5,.,TGTGCCAGCAGCGTAGCTCTGGATCAGCCCCAGCATTTT,CASSVALDQPQHF
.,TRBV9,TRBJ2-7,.,TGTGCCAGCAGCGTAGATACAGGGTTGGACGAGCAGTACTTC,CASSVDTGLDEQYF
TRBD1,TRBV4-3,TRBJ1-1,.,TGCGCCAGCAGCCGAATGATGGGACAGGGGGCTGAAGCTTTCTTT,CASSRMMGQGAEAFF
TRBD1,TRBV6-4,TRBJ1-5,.,TGTGCCAGCAAGACAGGGGGCTTTCAGCCCCAGCATTTT,CASKTGGFQPQHF
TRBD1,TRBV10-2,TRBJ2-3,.,TGCGCCAGCAGTGCGCCGGGACAGGGGTTAGCAGATACGCAGTATTTT,CASSAPGQGLADTQYF
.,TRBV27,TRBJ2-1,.,TGTGCCAGCAGTTTGACGGTCTCCTACAATGAGCAGTTCTTC,CASSLTVSYNEQFF
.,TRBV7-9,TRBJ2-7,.,TGTGCCAGCAGCCTATCCAATATAGCCTACGAGCAGTACTTC,CASSLSNIAYEQYF
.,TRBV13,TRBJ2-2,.,TGTGCCAGCAGGCACCGGGGGGCCGGGCTGAACACCGGGGAGCTGTTTTTT,CASRHRGAGLNTGELFF
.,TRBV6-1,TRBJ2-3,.,TGTGCCAGCAGTGAATCAGTCGCAGATACGCAGTATTTT,CASSESVADTQYF
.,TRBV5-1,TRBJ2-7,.,TGCGCCAGCAGCGACTCGGGCGGGTCAGTCTACGAGCAGTACTTC,CASSDSGGSVYEQYF
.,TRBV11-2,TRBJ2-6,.,TGTGCCAGCAGACCAGGGGACTCTGGGGCCAACGTCCTGACTTTC,CASRPGDSGANVLTF
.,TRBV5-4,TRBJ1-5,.,TGTGCCACCTCCGATGGGGCGCTCCAGCCCCAGCATTTT,CATSDGALQPQHF
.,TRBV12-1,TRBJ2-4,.,TGTGCCAGCAGACCAGCAGGGGGGCACAAAAACATTCAGTACTTC,CASRPAGGHKNIQYF
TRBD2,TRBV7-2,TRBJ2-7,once,TGTGCCAGCAGCCTAAGCGGGGGCCCAATACCCTACGAGCAGTACTTC,CASSLSGGPIPYEQYF
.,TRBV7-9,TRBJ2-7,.,TGTGCCAGCAGCTTAGGGGTTAGCGTAACCTACGAGCAGTACTTC,CASSLGVSVTYEQYF
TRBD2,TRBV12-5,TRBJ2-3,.,TGTGCTAGTGGTTTGGTACGCGGGGGAGGCACAGATACGCAGTATTTT,CASGLVRGGGTDTQYF
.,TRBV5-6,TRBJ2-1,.,TGTGCCAGCAGCTTGTTGCCAGGTCGGGATGAGCAGTTCTTC,CASSLLPGRDEQFF
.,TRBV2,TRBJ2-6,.,TGTGCCAGCAGTGAATGGGGCTCTGGGGCCAACGTCCTGACTTTC,CASSEWGSGANVLTF
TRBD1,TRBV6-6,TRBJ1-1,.,TGTGCCAGCAGAGACAGGGGGCTGGGCACTGAAGCTTTCTTT,CASRDRGLGTEAFF
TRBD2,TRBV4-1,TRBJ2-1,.,TGCGCCAGCAGCCTTAGCGGGAGCCTAGGCAATGAGCAGTTCTTC,CASSLSGSLGNEQFF
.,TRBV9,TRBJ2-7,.,TGTGCCAGCTCCGGTCTCTCCTACGAGCAGTACTTC,CASSGLSYEQYF
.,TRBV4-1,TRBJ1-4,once,TGCGCCAGCAGCCAAGCTGGCCTGGGGGAAAAACTGTTTTTT,CASSQAGLGEKLFF
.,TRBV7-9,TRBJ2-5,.,TGTGCCAGCCTATCATCCGGGACAGTAGCGGAAGAGACCCAGTACTTC,CASLSSGTVAEETQYF
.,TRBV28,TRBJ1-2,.,TGTGCCAGCAGTAATACCGGGACACTGGGATGGTATGGCTACACCTTC,CASSNTGTLGWYGYTF
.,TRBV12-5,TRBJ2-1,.,TGTGCTAGTGGTTTTACAGTCGGGAGAGGTAATGAGCAGTTCTTC,CASGFTVGRGNEQFF
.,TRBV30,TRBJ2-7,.,TGTGCCTGGAGTGACTCAGGGTCAGCCTACGAGCAGTACTTC,CAWSDSGSAYEQYF
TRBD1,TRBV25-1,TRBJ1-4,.,TGTGCCAGCAGTCCGGACAGGAGGGATGAAAAACTGTTTTTT,CASSPDRRDEKLFF
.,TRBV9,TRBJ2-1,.,TGTGCCAGCAGCGGGTTTAGTATACGTTCCTACAATGAGCAGTTCTTC,CASSGFSIRSYNEQFF
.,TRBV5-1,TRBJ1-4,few,TGCGCCAGCGCACCGGGACAACTAAATGAAAAACTGTTTTTT,CASAPGQLNEKLFF
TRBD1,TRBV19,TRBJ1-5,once,TGTGCCAGTAGTCTTTCCGGGACAGATTTTGAGCCCCAGCATTTT,CASSLSGTDFEPQHF
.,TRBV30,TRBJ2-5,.,TGTGCCTGCTCAGGGGTCCAAGAGACCCAGTACTTC,CACSGVQETQYF
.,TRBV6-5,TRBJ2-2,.,TGTGCCAGCAGTTACTCGCCGAGGGCCGGGGAGCTGTTTTTT,CASSYSPRAGELFF
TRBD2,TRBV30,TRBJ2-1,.,TGTGCCTGGACCTCTAGCGGGAGTGGATTTGAGCAGTTCTTC,CAWTSSGSGFEQFF
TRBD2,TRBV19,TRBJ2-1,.,TGTGCCAGTAGTGTCTTCCTGGGACTAGAGTTCAATGAGCAGTTCTTC,CASSVFLGLEFNEQFF
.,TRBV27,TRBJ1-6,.,TGTGCCAGCAGTCCCGAACTCGTGTCCTATAATTCACCCCTCCACTTT,CASSPELVSYNSPLHF
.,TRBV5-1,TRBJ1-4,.,TGCGCCAGCAGCGCAAACAGTGACAATGAAGAACTGTTTTTT,CASSANSDNEELFF
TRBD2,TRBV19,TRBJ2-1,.,TGTGCCAGTAGCCCCGGGGGGGTTTACAATGAGCAGTTCTTC,CASSPGGVYNEQFF
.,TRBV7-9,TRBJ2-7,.,TGTGCCAGCAGTTATGGGTCTGGCTACGAGCAGTACTTC,CASSYGSGYEQYF
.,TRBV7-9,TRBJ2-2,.,TGTGCCAGCAGCTTGACGGGGGAGAACACCGGGGAGCTGTTTTTT,CASSLTGENTGELFF
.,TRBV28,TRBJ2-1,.,TGTGCCAGCAGTCAGGGGTACAATGAGCAGTTCTTC,CASSQGYNEQFF
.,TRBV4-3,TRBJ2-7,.,TGCGCCAGCAGCCACTCGGACCACCGGAGAGAGCAGTACTTC,CASSHSDHRREQYF
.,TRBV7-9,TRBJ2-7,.,TGTGCCAGCAGCCGAGGATACTCCTACGAGCAGTACTTC,CASSRGYSYEQYF
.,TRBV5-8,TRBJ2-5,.,TGTGCCAGCAGCTTTTGGAACGGCAGCCAAGAGACCCAGTACTTC,CASSFWNGSQETQYF
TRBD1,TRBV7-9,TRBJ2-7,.,TGTGCCAGCAGCTTAATGGCAGGGGGCTACTACGAGCAGTACTTC,CASSLMAGGYYEQYF
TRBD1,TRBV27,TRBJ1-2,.,TGTGCCAGCAGTCAAGGGACAGGAGACTATGGCTACACCTTC,CASSQGTGDYGYTF
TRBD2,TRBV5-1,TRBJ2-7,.,TGCGCCAGCAGCTTGGGGACTAGCGGATACGAGCAGTACTTC,CASSLGTSGYEQYF
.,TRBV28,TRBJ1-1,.,TGTGCCAGCAGTTTGAGGGACACTGAAGCTTTCTTT,CASSLRDTEAFF